Here is one T cell receptor beta chain with its context. Its antigen remains unidentified. This entry comes from a study of T cell repertoires in aging, cancer and after chemotherapy. As for the study in general: Six age groups, ranging from 30 or younger to 70 or older, included the donors. Chronic lymphocytic leukemia patients on fludarabine- or bendamustine-based regimens gave paired samples before and after chemotherapy. Regarding the study as a whole: Healthy donors lost TCR diversity with age mainly through richness, cancer patients through richness and evenness. In each cancer cohort, median generation probability increased across chemotherapy, suggesting thymic output rebounded.

This CDR3 is built from 16 residues. V lost 9 bases, J lost 1 base, and 8 bases stayed unmatched. Germline CDR1 and CDR2: SNHLY and FYNNEI. Peripheral blood genomic DNA, not sorted cells or RNA, was the template. A mixed TRB-A/B primer pool amplified rearranged TRB by multiplex touch-down PCR. MiXCR, applied by TCRdb to the multiplex PCR reads, yields one record per CDR3 protein. In the table there are about 4,900 distinct CDR3 sequences, roughly 29% of which are singletons. The TCR comes from a human donor with a blood cancer. The donor label of this sample is uncertain. Sequenced input: blood. The chain combines TRBV2 with TRBJ2-6; 8 bases align to TRBD1. CDR3 nucleotides: TGTGCCAGTGCCGGGACAGGTCCTTCTGGGGCCAACGTCCTGACTTTC. This encodes CASAGTGPSGANVLTF.